The sequence of this T cell receptor (beta chain) was determined in a study of neurological immune-mediated disorders. Regarding time point: longitudinal time-point 3. A total of 2 million PBMCs stored at -80 degrees C provided the unsorted libraries. cDNA was made by 5'RACE with 10-nucleotide random UMIs. A single record per CDR3 protein comes from TCRdb applying MiXCR to the 5' RACE reads. Of fewer than 50,000 distinct CDR3 sequences listed, about 13% are singletons. Germline-derived CDR1 and CDR2 are SQVTM and ANQGSEA. The CDR3 sequence is 13 residues long. Sequences were obtained from PBMCs. This receptor was taken from a man between 25 and 39 years old in good health. The J gene is TRBJ2-1, the V gene TRBV29-1; D remains unclear. The CDR3 reads CSASRTGDNEQFF. The CDR3 region has the DNA TGCAGTGCCTCCAGAACTGGGGACAATGAGCAGTTCTTC.